This is a list of T cell receptor beta chains from one sample in a study of CD8+ T cells in alopecia areata. Produced via immunoSEQ multiplex PCR; TCRdb's table is partial and in-frame only. The sample yields about 140,000 clones, around 51% seen once. Here the sequenced sample was CD4+ T cells sorted from blood, taken at week 0. The receptors come from a human donor with alopecia areata. Each CDR3 is given with its conserved first and last residue. A D gene is named only where the DNA matches it firmly. The size entry is marked missing in some rows and otherwise reads once, few, many or a size class.

V: TRBV6-1; D: TRBD2; size: .; J: TRBJ2-3; DNA: TGTGCCAGCTGCACTAGCGGGAGCTTCTCAGATACGCAGTATTTT; CDR3: CASCTSGSFSDTQYF
V: TRBV5-1; D: .; size: .; J: TRBJ2-3; DNA: TGCGCCAGCAGCTTGGGAGTCAGTACAGCTACGCAGTATTTT; CDR3: CASSLGVSTATQYF
V: TRBV5-1; D: .; size: .; J: TRBJ2-2; DNA: TGCGCCAGCAGTACACAGGGTACCGGGGAGCTGTTTTTT; CDR3: CASSTQGTGELFF
V: TRBV30; D: .; size: .; J: TRBJ2-2; DNA: TGTGCCACCCAGGTGGGGACTCTACTCACCGGGGAGCTGTTTTTT; CDR3: CATQVGTLLTGELFF
V: TRBV7-9; D: TRBD2; size: few; J: TRBJ2-3; DNA: TGTGCCAGCAGGAGCGGGAGTGGCACAGATACGCAGTATTTT; CDR3: CASRSGSGTDTQYF
V: TRBV30; D: .; size: .; J: TRBJ1-1; DNA: TGTGCCTCCCGGGCGGGTTTAGGTACTGAAGCTTTCTTT; CDR3: CASRAGLGTEAFF
V: TRBV28; D: .; size: .; J: TRBJ1-2; DNA: TGTGCCAGCAGTCTTTCCCCCCGGGATAACTATGGCTACACCTTC; CDR3: CASSLSPRDNYGYTF
V: TRBV29-1; D: TRBD1; size: .; J: TRBJ2-1; DNA: TGCAGCGTTGAGGGGGGAACAGGGGGAAGTCTTGAGCAGTTCTTC; CDR3: CSVEGGTGGSLEQFF
V: TRBV25-1; D: .; size: .; J: TRBJ2-7; DNA: TGTGCCAGCAGTGAATCAGGATTGGGGGTCTACGAGCAGTACTTC; CDR3: CASSESGLGVYEQYF
V: TRBV5-1; D: .; size: .; J: TRBJ2-7; DNA: TGCGCCAGCAGCAAACAGGATGGGGATCCGCGCGAGCAGTACTTC; CDR3: CASSKQDGDPREQYF
V: TRBV30; D: .; size: .; J: TRBJ2-7; DNA: TGTGCCTGGAGCCACCGGGACTTCTCCTACGAGCAGTACTTC; CDR3: CAWSHRDFSYEQYF
V: TRBV29-1; D: TRBD2; size: .; J: TRBJ2-7; DNA: TGCAGCGTTGAACACCAGCGGGGCTACGAGCAGTACTTC; CDR3: CSVEHQRGYEQYF
V: TRBV7-9; D: .; size: many; J: TRBJ2-7; DNA: TGTGCCAGCAGCTCTACCTCCGGGCTGCGGAGGGACTACGAGCAGTACTTC; CDR3: CASSSTSGLRRDYEQYF
V: TRBV7-2; D: .; size: .; J: TRBJ2-2; DNA: TGTGCCAGCAGCCTTAGTATCGGGGAGCTGTTTTTT; CDR3: CASSLSIGELFF
V: TRBV29-1; D: TRBD1; size: .; J: TRBJ2-5; DNA: TGCAGCGTTGCGCCGCGACTAGGGGAAAGGGACAGGTCGGAGACCCAGTACTTC; CDR3: CSVAPRLGERDRSETQYF
V: TRBV29-1; D: TRBD2; size: few; J: TRBJ2-7; DNA: TGCAGCGCCGGACTAGCGGTGGATTACGAGCAGTACTTC; CDR3: CSAGLAVDYEQYF
V: TRBV29-1; D: TRBD2; size: .; J: TRBJ2-7; DNA: TGCAGCGTCACTGAGACTAGCGGGAAATCCGTGCAGTACTTC; CDR3: CSVTETSGKSVQYF
V: TRBV29-1; D: TRBD2; size: .; J: TRBJ2-1; DNA: TGCAGCGTTCGGACTAGCGGGGGGATCGAGCAGTTCTTC; CDR3: CSVRTSGGIEQFF
V: TRBV9; D: .; size: .; J: TRBJ2-1; DNA: TGTGCCAGCAGCGCCTTATCGACACTCAATGAGCAGTTCTTC; CDR3: CASSALSTLNEQFF
V: TRBV9; D: TRBD2; size: .; J: TRBJ2-1; DNA: TGTGCCAGCAGCGTAGCCGGGACTAGCGGGAAGTATGAGCAGTTCTTC; CDR3: CASSVAGTSGKYEQFF